This T cell receptor beta chain is from a study of blood T cell repertoires in COVID-19. Study background: Sites across the United States, Italy and Spain contributed samples from acute and convalescent COVID-19. From T cells, B-cell-depleted T cells, or PBMCs came the material, which was cDNA or gDNA.

In the authors' workflow: Amplification of reference gene primers was used by the study to estimate nucleated cell counts. The method was immunoSEQ multiplex PCR; TCRdb's version includes in-frame clones alone and lacks a portion of them. V, J and clone size are taken as reported in that table, and D and trimming were inferred from the DNA itself. The repertoire has more than 200,000 clones, about nine tenths of them found once; the top ten carry 2.2%. The CDR3 runs 14 residues. Per germline, CDR1 MNHEY and CDR2 SMNVEV (reference sequence). The V segment lost 5 bases and the J segment 5 bases; nucleotides outside the gene matches: 4.

Sequenced input: peripheral blood. This receptor was obtained from a woman in her forties or fifties with acute or convalescent COVID-19. The gene calls are TRBV27 and TRBJ2-7; 12 bases align to TRBD2. The CDR3 DNA reads TGTGCCAGCAGTCGACTAGCGGGAGAGCACGAGCAGTACTTC. Protein product: CASSRLAGEHEQYF.